The TCR beta chain under discussion was sequenced for a study of blood T cell repertoires in COVID-19. Whole-study context: Spain, Italy and the United States supplied samples that represented acute and convalescent COVID-19. T cells, B-cell-depleted T cells, or PBMCs provided the cDNA or gDNA that served as material.

V lost 5 bases, J lost 6 bases, and 16 bases lay in between. The CDR3 contains 14 residues. Germline V CDR1 and CDR2: SEHNR, FQNEAQ (reference sequence). Per the study methods: Using reference gene primer amplification, nucleated cell counts were estimated. The data were produced by immunoSEQ multiplex PCR, yet TCRdb's version contains in-frame clones alone and is incomplete. The V and J calls and clone size come from that table; D and trimming were worked out from the DNA. The sample yields under 100,000 clones, roughly 80% seen once. The sequence was obtained from a man older than 75 with active or convalescent COVID-19. The sequencing sample was made of peripheral blood. The chain couples TRBV7-9 to TRBJ1-2; a weak D match, TRBD1 (5 bases). In nucleotides, the CDR3 is TGTGCCAGCAGCGATGCAGGGCCGTATCATGGCTACACCTTC. This sequence encodes CASSDAGPYHGYTF.